The 19 T cell receptor beta chains reported below all come from one sample, sequenced in a study of response to subunit inactivated influenza vaccine. From the RT-PCR reads, TCRdb called clonotypes with MiXCR, one entry per CDR3 protein. The sample shows about 500,000 distinct CDR3 sequences, approximately 15% of them seen only once. Sequenced here: CD4+ T cells sorted from PBMCs, sampled around 2 years after vaccination. These receptors were obtained from a man aged 50 to 69 who received an inactivated influenza vaccine.

The CDR3 sequence is CASSQKGNPFRLDGYTF. For the CDR3, the DNA is TGCGCCAGCAGCCAAAAGGGGAATCCTTTTAGGCTAGATGGCTACACCTTC. The chain carries TRBV4-1 and TRBJ1-2; possible D gene TRBD1, 5 bases. The CDR3 length is 17 residues. V lost 2 bases and J 6 bases, leaving 22 bases between the germline ends. Germline CDR1 is MGHRA and CDR2 is YSYEKL.

This clonotype was counted between two and nine times. This sequence joins TRBV29-1 and TRBJ2-1; TRBD2 matches at 9 bases. V lost 5 bases and J lost 4; bases outside the gene matches: 9. The CDR3 runs 15 residues. Germline assignment: CDR1 SQVTM and CDR2 ANQGSEA. CDR3 amino acids: CSVIFGGRAYNEQFF. The CDR3, as DNA: TGCAGCGTTATATTTGGCGGGAGGGCTTACAATGAGCAGTTCTTC.

The chain employs TRBV7-9 and TRBJ2-1; the match to TRBD2 covers 8 bases. The length of the CDR3 is 16 residues. Trimming at V came to 2 bases and at J to 5 bases, leaving 8 bases not matched to a gene. Germline assignment: CDR1 SEHNR and CDR2 FQNEAQ (reference sequence). The CDR3 loop is CASSLKAGVSNNEQFF. The CDR3 bases are TGTGCCAGCAGCTTAAAAGCGGGAGTAAGCAACAATGAGCAGTTCTTC.

This chain joins TRBV10-3 and TRBJ1-1; 9 nucleotides agree with TRBD1. The CDR3 is 15 amino acids. The germline V gene has CDR1 ENHRY and CDR2 SYGVKD. With V trimmed by 5 bases and J by 3 bases, 7 bases remained unmatched. CDR3 sequence: CAISPRQGDYTEAFF. CDR3 DNA sequence: TGTGCCATCAGTCCACGACAGGGGGATTACACTGAAGCTTTCTTT.

This clonotype was recorded a few times. The chain uses TRBV12-3 or TRBV12-4 and TRBJ2-2; weak D call: TRBD2 (6 bases). The CDR3 contains 17 residues. The V gene lost 2 bases and the J gene lost 3 bases, with 16 bases spanning the gap. CDR3 region: CASSLIYGRGDTGELFF. CDR3 in DNA: TGTGCCAGCAGTTTAATCTATGGGCGGGGAGACACCGGGGAGCTGTTTTTT.

This clonotype was observed a handful of times. The chain links TRBV5-6 to TRBJ2-2; 7 nucleotides line up with TRBD2. This CDR3 comprises 17 residues. V lost 5 bases to trimming and J lost 1 base; unmatched junction nucleotides: 11. Germline loops: CDR1 SGHDT, CDR2 YYEEEE. CDR3 DNA: TGTGCCAGCAGTACACGTCGACTAGCCCGGAACACCGGGGAGCTGTTTTTT. Its translation is CASSTRRLARNTGELFF.

The chain has TRBV20-1 and TRBJ2-7; 9 bases are shared with TRBD2. The CDR3 totals 14 residues. The germline V gene has CDR1 DFQATT and CDR2 SNEGSKA (reference sequence). Trimming cost V 5 bases and J 3 bases; bases outside gene matches: 8. The CDR3 protein is CSAPYSGSGYEQYF. DNA for the CDR3: TGCAGTGCTCCATATAGCGGGAGTGGCTACGAGCAGTACTTC.

This chain connects TRBV10-3 to TRBJ1-1; D is unresolved. Trimming removed 0 bases at V and 10 bases at J, with 15 bases between. This CDR3 spans 14 amino acids. Germline assignment: CDR1 ENHRY and CDR2 SYGVKD. For the CDR3, the DNA is TGTGCCATCAGTGAGTCGGGTTATTTAATGGGAGCTTTCTTT. Its translation: CAISESGYLMGAFF.

The rearrangement joins TRBV21-1 to TRBJ2-2; the table calls TRBD2, which could not be checked here. TRBV21-1 is a pseudogene. The CDR3 contains 17 residues. CDR3 loop: CASSKLAGASDSGELFF. In DNA, the CDR3 is TGTGCCAGCAGCAAACTAGCGGGAGCATCCGACTCCGGGGAGCTGTTTTTT.

This chain joins TRBV7-9 and TRBJ2-3; no definite D call. The CDR3 is 15 amino acids. Germline V gives CDR1 SEHNR, CDR2 FQNEAQ (reference sequence). Trimming stripped 0 bases from V and 5 bases from J, with 12 bases between. This CDR3 is CASSLAKVVGDTQYF. CDR3 coding DNA: TGTGCCAGCAGCTTAGCTAAAGTCGTTGGAGATACGCAGTATTTT.

This clonotype was seen only a few times. This chain connects TRBV12-3 or TRBV12-4 to TRBJ1-4; D is unclear. This CDR3 contains 11 residues. Deletions cut 6 bases from V and 5 bases from J, with 4 bases between. This CDR3 reads CASSINEKLFF. DNA for the CDR3: TGTGCCAGCAGCATAAATGAAAAACTGTTTTTT.

V and J are TRBV28 and TRBJ2-3, with TRBD2 as a possible D gene (5 bases). The germline V gene has CDR1 MDHEN and CDR2 SYDVKM. Trimming took 7 bases from V and 2 from J, leaving 7 bases between them. The CDR3 length is 12 residues. The CDR3 sequence: CASTSYTDTQYF. Here the CDR3 DNA reads TGTGCCAGCACTAGCTACACAGATACGCAGTATTTT.

This clonotype showed up just a few times. The gene calls are TRBV6-2 or TRBV6-3 and TRBJ2-1; 8 bases match TRBD2. Germline CDR1 MNHEY, CDR2 SVGEGT. The CDR3 is 13 amino acids. The trim removed 7 bases at V and 7 bases at J, leaving 6 bases unmatched. CDR3 residues: CASTPGRENEQFF. The CDR3 coding sequence is TGTGCCAGCACTCCCGGGAGGGAAAATGAGCAGTTCTTC.

This clonotype was seen at least ten times. The rearrangement links TRBV12-3 or TRBV12-4 to TRBJ2-3; D is ambiguous. V was shortened by 8 bases and J by 0 bases, with 6 bases between the two germline ends. This CDR3 has 12 residues. CDR3 sequence: CASGWSTDTQYF. CDR3 DNA sequence: TGTGCCAGCGGTTGGAGCACAGATACGCAGTATTTT.

A few counts support this clonotype. The chain links TRBV4-2 to TRBJ2-2; D is unresolved. Germline-derived CDR1 and CDR2 are LGHNA and YNFKEQ. V lost 1 base and J 6 bases, leaving 15 bases between the germline ends. The CDR3 is made up of 16 amino acids. The DNA of the CDR3 is TGTGCCAGCAGCCAAGTGCAGCTAGTCAACGCCGGGGAGCTGTTTTTT. Amino acids: CASSQVQLVNAGELFF.

This clonotype was picked up many times. This chain links TRBV18 with TRBJ2-1; 8 bases fit TRBD1. CDR1 KGHSH and CDR2 LQKENI come from the germline V gene. This CDR3 is 15 amino acids long. J lost 4 bases, V lost 4 bases, and 6 bases had no gene match. The CDR3 here is CASSRRQGPYNEQFF. The DNA for the CDR3 is TGTGCCAGCTCACGTAGACAGGGGCCATACAATGAGCAGTTCTTC.

This clonotype was observed at least ten times. This chain joins TRBV10-3 and TRBJ2-1; no reliable D call. V was shortened by 2 bases and J by 7 bases, with 12 bases between the two germline ends. The CDR3 has 14 amino acids. Germline V CDR1 and CDR2: ENHRY, SYGVKD. As DNA, the CDR3 is TGTGCCATCAGTGAGCCCCGACGTCGGAATGAGCAGTTCTTC. Amino acid sequence: CAISEPRRRNEQFF.

This clonotype has just a few counts. This sequence joins TRBV4-3 and TRBJ2-1; tentative D call: TRBD1 (5 bases). Trimming took 1 base from V and 8 from J, leaving 12 bases between them. Germline CDR1 LGHNA, CDR2 YSLEER. This CDR3 comprises 14 residues. CDR3 DNA sequence: TGCGCCAGCAGCCAAGTAAGCCTCAGGGATGAGCAGTTCTTC. Translation gives CASSQVSLRDEQFF.

There are a few counts of this clonotype. The chain links TRBV10-3 to TRBJ1-4; D is unresolved. The CDR3 covers 15 residues. The germline V and J ends were trimmed by 0 bases and 4 bases, with 9 bases remaining between them. Germline lookup yields CDR1 ENHRY and CDR2 SYGVKD. The chain's CDR3 is CAISESNSLNEKLFF. In DNA form, the CDR3 reads TGTGCCATCAGTGAGTCGAACAGTCTTAATGAAAAACTGTTTTTT.